The rows below give T cell receptor beta chains drawn from one sample of a study of identical twins. TCRdb used MiXCR to reprocess the 5' RACE reads, holding one entry per CDR3 protein. The sample has a few hundred thousand distinct CDR3 sequences, about 9% seen once. These records were also assigned to another study, of yellow fever vaccine responses in identical twins.

The specimen sequenced was CD8+ T cells sorted from blood. The receptors were sampled from a woman aged 18-35 years in good health. CDR3s include the opening cysteine and the closing phenylalanine or tryptophan. The D gene is left open where the match is weak. Only part of the rows carry a size: once, few, many, or a class if the clone is expanded.

abundance,len,v_gene,j_gene,d_gene,CDR3nt,CDR3aa
many,13,TRBV5-1,TRBJ1-1,.,TGCGCCAGCAGCTTGGAGGGCGGCGCACCGGCTTTCTTT,CASSLEGGAPAFF
few,15,TRBV7-8,TRBJ2-5,.,TGTGCCAGCAGGAACCCCGGGGGGCTGGCGAAGACCCAGTACTTC,CASRNPGGLAKTQYF
few,14,TRBV11-2,TRBJ2-7,.,TGTGCCAGCAGCTTCGGCCTCCCCCCCTACGAGCAGTACTTC,CASSFGLPPYEQYF
.,13,TRBV27,TRBJ2-5,TRBD1,TGTGCCAGCAGTTTTGGACAGGGAGAGACCCAGTACTTC,CASSFGQGETQYF
.,16,TRBV14,TRBJ2-7,.,TGTGCCAGCAGCCAAGAACCTCGACAGTTAACCTACGAGCAGTACTTC,CASSQEPRQLTYEQYF
.,15,TRBV20-1,TRBJ2-7,TRBD1,TGCAGTGCTAGAGATGGACAGGTGATTTCCTACGAGCAGTACTTC,CSARDGQVISYEQYF
.,15,TRBV20-1,TRBJ2-5,TRBD2,TGCTGTGCTAGATGGGTCGGGAGGTACCAAGAGACCCAGTACTTC,CCARWVGRYQETQYF
many,14,TRBV12-3/TRBV12-4,TRBJ2-7,.,TGTGCCAGCAGTTCATCAGGGATCTCCTACGAGCAGTACTTC,CASSSSGISYEQYF
few,15,TRBV20-1,TRBJ2-7,.,TGCAGTGCTAGTCAGGGAGGGGGGTTCTTTCAGGGGCAGTACTTC,CSASQGGGFFQGQYF
.,16,TRBV27,TRBJ2-3,TRBD1,TGTGCCAGCAGTAGATGGACAGGGGCGAGCACAGATACGCAGTATTTT,CASSRWTGASTDTQYF
many,13,TRBV4-1,TRBJ2-1,.,TGCGCCAGCAGCCAACGACCCGAAAGTGAGCAGTTCTTC,CASSQRPESEQFF
few,15,TRBV5-1,TRBJ2-5,.,TGCGCCAGCAGCTGGACGGACTCTGACCAAGAGACCCAGTACTTC,CASSWTDSDQETQYF
.,17,TRBV4-3,TRBJ2-7,TRBD2,TGCGCCAGCAGCCAAGTTGCGATGGCTAGCGGGAGCTACGAGCAGTACTTC,CASSQVAMASGSYEQYF
.,10,TRBV7-9,TRBJ2-3,.,TGTGCCAGCAGCGCGAATACGCAGTATTTT,CASSANTQYF
many,14,TRBV7-9,TRBJ2-7,TRBD1,TGTGCCAGCAGTTCCCGGGACAGGGGCTACGAGCAGTACTTC,CASSSRDRGYEQYF
many,16,TRBV11-2,TRBJ2-2,.,TGTGCCAGCAGCTTATTTCAGGGGACGAACACCGGGGAGCTGTTTTTT,CASSLFQGTNTGELFF
few,16,TRBV6-5,TRBJ1-5,.,TGTGCCAGCAGTTACGGGCGGGGCGAGATTGGCCAGCCCCAGCATTTT,CASSYGRGEIGQPQHF
.,14,TRBV27,TRBJ2-3,.,TGTGCCAGCAGTTATGAGGGAAGGGCAGATACGCAGTATTTT,CASSYEGRADTQYF
few,13,TRBV7-6,TRBJ2-5,.,TGTGCCAGCACCTCCTATGGGGCGGAGACCCAGTACTTC,CASTSYGAETQYF
many,11,TRBV27,TRBJ2-7,.,TGTGCCAGCAACCTTGGGGGGCAGCAGTACTTC,CASNLGGQQYF
.,19,TRBV11-1,TRBJ2-1,TRBD2,TGTGCCATCCTGGGGACTAGCGGGAGGGAACCTTTGAGAGACAATGAGCAGTTCTTC,CAILGTSGREPLRDNEQFF
.,15,TRBV20-1,TRBJ2-7,TRBD2,TGCAGTGCTAGTCGATTTAGCGGGAATGGTTACGAGCAGTACTTC,CSASRFSGNGYEQYF
.,15,TRBV5-5,TRBJ2-2,.,TGTGCCAGCAGCTTGGCCAGGGTTGACACCGGGGAGCTGTTTTTT,CASSLARVDTGELFF
few,12,TRBV2,TRBJ2-7,TRBD1,TGTGCCAGCTTACAGGGGTCCTACGAGCAGTACTTC,CASLQGSYEQYF
many,17,TRBV4-2,TRBJ2-3,TRBD2,TGTGCCAGCAGCCAAGATAGGGCGGGGGGGCCAACAGATACGCAGTATTTT,CASSQDRAGGPTDTQYF
.,13,TRBV27,TRBJ1-1,.,TGTGCCAGCACCCCGGGGGCTAACACTGAAGCTTTCTTT,CASTPGANTEAFF
few,17,TRBV3-1,TRBJ2-5,.,TGTGCCAGCAGCCAAGATGAGGTGGGAGGGGGTCGGGAGACCCAGTACTTC,CASSQDEVGGGRETQYF
many,15,TRBV4-3,TRBJ2-1,TRBD2,TGCGCCAGCAGCCCCGAGACTAGCGGGAGGGGCGAGCAGTTCTTC,CASSPETSGRGEQFF
few,14,TRBV7-9,TRBJ2-7,.,TGTGCCAGCAGCTTAACAACACAGATGTACGAGCAGTACTTC,CASSLTTQMYEQYF
few,13,TRBV27,TRBJ1-2,TRBD1,TGTGCCAGCAGTTTCCGACAGGGAAGGGGCTACACCTTC,CASSFRQGRGYTF
few,16,TRBV4-1,TRBJ2-2,TRBD1,TGCGCCAGCAGCCCGGAGGACAGGGAAGGGTCCGGGGAGCTGTTTTTT,CASSPEDREGSGELFF
few,17,TRBV5-1,TRBJ2-5,TRBD1,TGCGCCAGCAGGGGTTTACAAGGGGGCAATCACCAAGAGACCCAGTACTTC,CASRGLQGGNHQETQYF
.,11,TRBV24-1,TRBJ2-1,.,TGTGCCACCAGTGATGACAATGAGCAGTTCTTC,CATSDDNEQFF
.,17,TRBV7-3,TRBJ2-1,TRBD1,TGTGCCAGCAGCAAAAAACCTTCCGGGACAGGGAACAATGAGCAGTTCTTC,CASSKKPSGTGNNEQFF
few,16,TRBV6-5,TRBJ2-3,.,TGTGCCAGCAGTTACTCGGGTGGGTCCAGAGCAGATACGCAGTATTTT,CASSYSGGSRADTQYF
many,18,TRBV29-1,TRBJ2-1,TRBD2,TGCAGCGTTGAAAGGGGAAAAGGGACTAGCGGGAGGATCGATGAGCAGTTCTTC,CSVERGKGTSGRIDEQFF
.,13,TRBV29-1,TRBJ2-7,TRBD1,TGCAGCGTTGAGGTCCCAGGGGGAAGCGAGCAGTACTTC,CSVEVPGGSEQYF
many,16,TRBV7-7,TRBJ2-5,TRBD2,TGTGCTAGCAGCTTGGCTAGCGGGAGTACGCAAGAGACCCAGTACTTC,CASSLASGSTQETQYF
many,15,TRBV27,TRBJ2-7,.,TGTGCCAGCAGTTTATCCGCTGGACTGAACTACGAGCAGTACTTC,CASSLSAGLNYEQYF
many,14,TRBV4-3,TRBJ2-7,.,TGCGCCAGCAGCCCCCGTTTAGGTCGGTACGAGCAGTACTTC,CASSPRLGRYEQYF
many,15,TRBV7-9,TRBJ2-2,TRBD2,TGTGCCAGCAGCTACCTAGCGGGTACCACCGGGGAGCTGTTTTTT,CASSYLAGTTGELFF
.,12,TRBV6-2/TRBV6-3,TRBJ1-5,.,TGTGCCAGCAGTAACCAACTTCGGCCCCAGCATTTT,CASSNQLRPQHF